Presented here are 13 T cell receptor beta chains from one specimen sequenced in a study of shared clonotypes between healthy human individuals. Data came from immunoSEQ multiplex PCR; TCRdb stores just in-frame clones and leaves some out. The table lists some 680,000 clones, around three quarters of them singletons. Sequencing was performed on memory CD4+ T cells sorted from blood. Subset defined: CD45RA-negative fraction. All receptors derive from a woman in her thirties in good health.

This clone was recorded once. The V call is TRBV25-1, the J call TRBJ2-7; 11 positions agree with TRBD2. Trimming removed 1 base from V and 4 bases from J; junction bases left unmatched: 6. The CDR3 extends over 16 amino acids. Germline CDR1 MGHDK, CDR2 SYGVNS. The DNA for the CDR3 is TGTGCCAGCAGTGAATGGGCTAGCGGGGGGTATTACGAGCAGTACTTC. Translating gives CASSEWASGGYYEQYF.

CDR3 sequence: CAIREPGQGSYEQYF. CDR3 sequence (DNA): TGTGCCATCAGGGAACCGGGACAGGGGTCCTACGAGCAGTACTTC. The rearrangement joins TRBV10-3 to TRBJ2-7; 10 positions agree with TRBD1. The CDR3 contains 15 residues. Germline CDR1 is ENHRY and CDR2 is SYGVKD. Trimming took 6 bases from V and 1 from J; bases not matched to a gene: 6.

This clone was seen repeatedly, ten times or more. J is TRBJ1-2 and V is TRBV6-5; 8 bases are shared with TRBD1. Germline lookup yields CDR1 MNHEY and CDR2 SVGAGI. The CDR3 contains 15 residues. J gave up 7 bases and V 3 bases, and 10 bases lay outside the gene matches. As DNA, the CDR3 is TGTGCCAGCAGTTATCTGTTGGACAGGGAGAGTGGCTACACCTTC. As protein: CASSYLLDRESGYTF.

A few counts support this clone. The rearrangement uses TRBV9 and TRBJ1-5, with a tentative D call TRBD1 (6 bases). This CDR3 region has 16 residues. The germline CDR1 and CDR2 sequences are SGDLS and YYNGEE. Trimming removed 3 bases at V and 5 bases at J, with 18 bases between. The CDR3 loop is CASSAGGWTADQPQHF. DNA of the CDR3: TGTGCCAGCAGCGCTGGGGGTTGGACAGCCGATCAGCCCCAGCATTTT.

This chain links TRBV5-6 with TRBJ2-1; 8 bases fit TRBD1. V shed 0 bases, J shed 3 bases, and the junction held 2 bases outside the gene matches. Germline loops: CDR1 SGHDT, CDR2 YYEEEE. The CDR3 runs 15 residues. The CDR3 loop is CASSLGDRRYNEQFF. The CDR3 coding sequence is TGTGCCAGCAGCTTGGGGGACAGGCGCTACAATGAGCAGTTCTTC.

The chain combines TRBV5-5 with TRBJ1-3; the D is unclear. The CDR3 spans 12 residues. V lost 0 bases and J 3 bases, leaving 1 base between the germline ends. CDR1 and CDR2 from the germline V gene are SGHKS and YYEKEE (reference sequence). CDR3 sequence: CASSLVGNTIYF. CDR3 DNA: TGTGCCAGCAGCTTGGTTGGAAACACCATATATTTT.

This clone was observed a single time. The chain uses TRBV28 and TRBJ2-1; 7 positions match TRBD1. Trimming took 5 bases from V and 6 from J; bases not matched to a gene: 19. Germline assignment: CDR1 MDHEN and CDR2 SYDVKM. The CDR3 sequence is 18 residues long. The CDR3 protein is CASSRPPGGRTSGNEQFF. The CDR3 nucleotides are TGTGCCAGCAGTCGCCCCCCAGGGGGACGCACGTCCGGCAATGAGCAGTTCTTC.

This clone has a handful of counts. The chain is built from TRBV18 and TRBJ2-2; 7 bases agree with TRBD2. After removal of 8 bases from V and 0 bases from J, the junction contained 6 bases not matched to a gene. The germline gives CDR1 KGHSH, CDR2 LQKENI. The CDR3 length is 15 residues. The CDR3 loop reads CASPAGTTNTGELFF. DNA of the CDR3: TGTGCCAGCCCAGCGGGGACTACGAACACCGGGGAGCTGTTTTTT.

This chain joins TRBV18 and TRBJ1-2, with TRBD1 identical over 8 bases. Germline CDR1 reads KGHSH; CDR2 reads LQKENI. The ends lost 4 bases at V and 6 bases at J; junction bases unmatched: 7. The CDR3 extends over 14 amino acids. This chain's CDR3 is CASSRGTGGDGYTF. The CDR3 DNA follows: TGTGCCAGCTCACGAGGGACAGGAGGAGATGGCTACACCTTC.

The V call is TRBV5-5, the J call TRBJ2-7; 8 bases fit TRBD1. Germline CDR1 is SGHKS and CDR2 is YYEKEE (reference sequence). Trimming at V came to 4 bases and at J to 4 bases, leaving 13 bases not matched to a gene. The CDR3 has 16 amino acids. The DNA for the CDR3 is TGTGCCAGCAGCACTAAGGACAGGGTGAGGGATTACGAGCAGTACTTC. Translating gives CASSTKDRVRDYEQYF.

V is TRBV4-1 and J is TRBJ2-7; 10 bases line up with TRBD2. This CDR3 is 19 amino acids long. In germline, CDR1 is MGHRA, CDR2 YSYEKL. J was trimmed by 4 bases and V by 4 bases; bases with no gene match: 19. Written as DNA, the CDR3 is TGCGCCAGCAGCCCCTCTTTGTTTGGCATCAGGACTAGCGGATACGAGCAGTACTTC. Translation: CASSPSLFGIRTSGYEQYF.

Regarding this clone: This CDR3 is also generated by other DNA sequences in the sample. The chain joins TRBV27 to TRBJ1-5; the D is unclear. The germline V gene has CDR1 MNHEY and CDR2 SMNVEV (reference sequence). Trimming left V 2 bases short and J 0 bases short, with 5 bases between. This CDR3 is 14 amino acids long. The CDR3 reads CASSLRDSNQPQHF. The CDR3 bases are TGTGCCAGCAGTTTACGGGATAGCAATCAGCCCCAGCATTTT.

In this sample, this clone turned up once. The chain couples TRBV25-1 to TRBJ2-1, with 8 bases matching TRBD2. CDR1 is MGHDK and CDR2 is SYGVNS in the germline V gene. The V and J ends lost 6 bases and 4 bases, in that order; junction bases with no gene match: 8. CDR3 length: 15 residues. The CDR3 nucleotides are TGTGCCAGCAGCCACGGGAGGGCCACGTACAATGAGCAGTTCTTC. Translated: CASSHGRATYNEQFF. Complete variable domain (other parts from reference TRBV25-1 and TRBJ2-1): EADIYQTPRYLVIGTGKKITLECSQTMGHDKMYWYQQDPGMELHLIHYSYGVNSTEKGDLSSESTVSRIRTEHFPLTLESARPSHTSQYLCASSHGRATYNEQFFGPGTRLTVL.